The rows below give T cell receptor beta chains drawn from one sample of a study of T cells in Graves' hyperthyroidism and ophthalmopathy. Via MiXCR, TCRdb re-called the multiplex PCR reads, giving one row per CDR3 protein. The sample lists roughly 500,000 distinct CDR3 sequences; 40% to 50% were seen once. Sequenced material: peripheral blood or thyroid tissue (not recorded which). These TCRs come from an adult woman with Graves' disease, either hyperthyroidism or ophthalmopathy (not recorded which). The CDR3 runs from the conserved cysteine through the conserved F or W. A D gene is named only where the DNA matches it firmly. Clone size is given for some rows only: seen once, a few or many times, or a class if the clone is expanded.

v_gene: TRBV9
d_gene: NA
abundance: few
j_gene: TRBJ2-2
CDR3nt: TGTGCCAGCAGCGTAGACCCGAGCACCGGGGAGCTGTTTTTT
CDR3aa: CASSVDPSTGELFF

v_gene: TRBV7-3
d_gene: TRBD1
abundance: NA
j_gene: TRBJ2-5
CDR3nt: TGTGCCAGCAGCCCATTTCGGACAGGGGGCCTTGAGACCCAGTACTTC
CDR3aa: CASSPFRTGGLETQYF

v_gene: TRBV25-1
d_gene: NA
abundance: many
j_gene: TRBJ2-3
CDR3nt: TGTGCCAGCAGTGAATGGAAGGGGACAGATACGCAGTATTTT
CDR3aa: CASSEWKGTDTQYF

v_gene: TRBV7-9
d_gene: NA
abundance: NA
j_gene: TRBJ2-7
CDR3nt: TGTGCCAGCAGCCACCGGGACTCAATCACCTACGAGCAGTGCTTC
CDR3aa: CASSHRDSITYEQCF

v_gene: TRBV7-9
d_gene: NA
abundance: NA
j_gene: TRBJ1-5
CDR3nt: TGTGCCAGCAGCTCGGGGACGCGCGATCAGCCCCAGCATTTT
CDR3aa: CASSSGTRDQPQHF

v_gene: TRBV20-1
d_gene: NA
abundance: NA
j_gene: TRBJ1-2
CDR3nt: TGCAGTGCTATAGAGTCACTATACGGTCGGGACGATGGCTACACCTTC
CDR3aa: CSAIESLYGRDDGYTF

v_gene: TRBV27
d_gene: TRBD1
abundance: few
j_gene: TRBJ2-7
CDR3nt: TGTGCCAGTAGACAGGGACACTCCTACGAGCAGTACTTC
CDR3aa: CASRQGHSYEQYF

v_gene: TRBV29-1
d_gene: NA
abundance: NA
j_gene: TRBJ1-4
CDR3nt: TGCAGCGTTGCCAGTGACCTCGAAAAACTGTTTTTT
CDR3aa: CSVASDLEKLFF

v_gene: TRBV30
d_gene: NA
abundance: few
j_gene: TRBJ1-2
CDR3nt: TGTGCCTGGAGTTCGGGGACGAACTATGGCTACACCTTC
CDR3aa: CAWSSGTNYGYTF

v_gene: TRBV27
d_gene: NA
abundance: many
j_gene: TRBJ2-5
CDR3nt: TGTGCCACCTGTCAGGGAGTGGAGACCCAGTACTTC
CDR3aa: CATCQGVETQYF

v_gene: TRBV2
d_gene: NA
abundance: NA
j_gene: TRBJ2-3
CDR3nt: TGTGCCAGCAGGCTAGAGGGAGATACGCAGTATTTT
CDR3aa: CASRLEGDTQYF

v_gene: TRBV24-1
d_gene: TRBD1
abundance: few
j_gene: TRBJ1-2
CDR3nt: TGTGCCACCAGTGATGGGGGGACAGCCAGCTATGGCTACACCTTC
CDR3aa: CATSDGGTASYGYTF

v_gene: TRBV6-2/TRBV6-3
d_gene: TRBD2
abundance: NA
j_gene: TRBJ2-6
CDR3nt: TGTGCCAGCTACCACTTTTCGCTAGCGGGTTCTGGGGCCAACGTCCTGACTTTC
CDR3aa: CASYHFSLAGSGANVLTF

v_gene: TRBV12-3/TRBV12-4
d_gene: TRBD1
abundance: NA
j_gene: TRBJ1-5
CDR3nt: TGTGCCAGCAGTGCTACAGGGGGCGAGCATTTT
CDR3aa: CASSATGGEHF

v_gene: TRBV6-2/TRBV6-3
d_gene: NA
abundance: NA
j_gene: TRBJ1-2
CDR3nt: TGTGCCAGCAGTTTGGCCTATGTCTACACCTTC
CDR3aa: CASSLAYVYTF

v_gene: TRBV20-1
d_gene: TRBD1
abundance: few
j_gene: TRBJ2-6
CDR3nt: TGCAGTGCTGGACAGGGGCTAGCTGGGGCCAACGTCCTGACTTTC
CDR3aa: CSAGQGLAGANVLTF

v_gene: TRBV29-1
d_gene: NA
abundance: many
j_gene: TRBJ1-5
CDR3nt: TGCAGCGTTGGGGATAGCAATCAGCCCCAGCATTTT
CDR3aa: CSVGDSNQPQHF

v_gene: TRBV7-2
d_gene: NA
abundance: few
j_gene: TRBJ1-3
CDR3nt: TGTGCCAGCTCACCGGGGGGGGTGAAAGTCTCGACCGACTCTGGAAACACCATATATTTT
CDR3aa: CASSPGGVKVSTDSGNTIYF

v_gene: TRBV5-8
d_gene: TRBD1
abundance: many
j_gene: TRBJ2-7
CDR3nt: TGTGCCAGCAGAATGGGACAGGGGAGCTCCTACGAGCAGTACTTC
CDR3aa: CASRMGQGSSYEQYF

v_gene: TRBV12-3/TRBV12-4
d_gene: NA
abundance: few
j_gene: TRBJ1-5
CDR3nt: TGTGCCAGCAGTCCCAATGATAATCAGCCCCAGCATTTT
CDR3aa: CASSPNDNQPQHF

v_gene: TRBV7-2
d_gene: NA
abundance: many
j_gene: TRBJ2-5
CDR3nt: TGTGCCAGCAGCTCACTCCGGGAGACCCAGTACTTC
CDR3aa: CASSSLRETQYF

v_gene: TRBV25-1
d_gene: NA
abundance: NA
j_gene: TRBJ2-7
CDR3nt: TGTGCCAGCAGTGAATTACTAGCTGGCGAGCAGTACTTC
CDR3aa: CASSELLAGEQYF